The entry that follows covers one TCR beta chain sequence. Its matching antigen is unknown. These data come from a study of OX40 agonist ivuxolimab in advanced cancers. Turning to the study itself: Participants averaged approximately 61 years of age (range about 23 to 80) and were 82.7% male.

Autoimmune disease history or systemic immunosuppression led to patient exclusion. Notes on the study in general: Among T cells, CD8+ cells averaged more expanded clones than CD4+ cells. Antigen specificity of clonally expanded peripheral T cells was not established.

Some clones are missing from TCRdb's copy, which holds only in-frame ones; the method was immunoSEQ multiplex PCR. The table has 55,000 to 80,000 clones, roughly 88% seen once; the top ten hold roughly 0.27%. This receptor was taken from an adult with an advanced solid tumor such as melanoma, head and neck, liver or kidney cancer. The source was CD4+ or CD8+ T cells sorted from blood, collected in a trial of the OX40 agonist ivuxolimab.

In DNA, the CDR3 is TGTGCCAGCAGCTTAACGGAACAGGGCATAGGCTACACCTTC. Translated, it gives CASSLTEQGIGYTF. The chain couples TRBV7-3 to TRBJ1-2, with D perhaps matching TRBD1 (6 bases). Germline CDR1 and CDR2: SGHTA and FQGTGA. This CDR3 contains 14 residues. The V end was cut by 0 bases, the J end by 8 bases, with 13 bases between.